The TCR beta chain under discussion was sequenced for a study of blood T cell repertoires in COVID-19 (dated by TCRdb to the early 2020s). For context, the study as a whole: Samples covering the acute and convalescent phases of COVID-19 were provided by collaborators in the United States, Italy and Spain. The material from the prospective study consisted of cDNA or gDNA derived from T cells, B-cell-depleted T cells, or PBMCs. Deeply sampled blood TCRbeta repertoires from subjects exposed to, actively infected with, or recovered from COVID-19 were included in the dataset. The repertoires were made available in a free public database intended to serve as a resource for research on the immune response to SARS-CoV-2. Samples came from the ongoing ImmuneRACE study (first 160 participants) plus 1,254 subjects from 6 global collaborators. Sample metadata almost always included a de-identified subject ID, COVID-19 status, age in years and sex. Where available, HLA class I and class II types were taken from metadata supplied by the sample provider and were not determined by assay-based typing. Study-level results and caveats: Clinical and demographic metadata were provided uncurated, with the amount varying by source and participant.

Worth noting for this clone: Its target antigen remains unknown. There are no base qualities to consult, and no much larger clone falls within one base.

Here V drops 5 bases and J drops 3 bases, and the junction holds 3 bases not matched to any gene. There are 13 amino acids in the CDR3, from cysteine to phenylalanine inclusive. The entry retains the CDR3 DNA only, 39 bases that are in frame from base 1. CDR1 SGHTA and CDR2 FQGNSA were looked up in the germline V gene. Enrolling through a virtual design, the prospective study's participants ranged in age from roughly 18 to 100 years and lived across about two dozen United States geographic areas. Cohort assignment in the prospective study relied on participant-reported clinical history from a screening survey and a study questionnaire. Mobile phlebotomists in the prospective study collected whole blood, serum and a nasopharyngeal or oropharyngeal swab from every participant. Prospective study participants could optionally give additional blood draws and questionnaires over an approximately two-month period. Before DNA extraction, prospective study blood samples were shipped either frozen or at room temperature.

TCRbeta CDR3 regions were amplified from genomic DNA by means of the immunoSEQ Assay, a bias-controlled multiplex PCR. For the original study's pipeline: Nucleated cell counts per sample were estimated from amplification of reference gene primers within the assay. Sequence reads were collapsed and filtered to measure the absolute abundance of every unique TCRbeta CDR3 rearrangement. For each sample, productive Simpson clonality was calculated as the square root of Simpson's diversity index over productive rearrangements. Drawn from immuneACCESS, this table holds only the in-frame rearrangements with V and J called that TCRdb kept. Clones are partly lost; checked studies trace under half to an unresolved V gene and leave the rest unexplained. That table supplies the V and J calls and clone size; D and trimming were determined from the DNA. This sample gives roughly 190,000 clones in total; less than 85% of them show up just once. The ten most abundant clones make up around 5.5% of the sample.

The sequence came from a woman aged 60 to 75 with acute COVID-19. Material: PBMCs or T cells enriched from blood (not recorded which). Rearrangement joined TRBV7-2 to TRBJ2-7, and 8 bases in between align with TRBD2. The CDR3 sequence is CASSTTSGYEQYF. The sequenced DNA: TGTGCCAGCAGCACCACTAGCGGCTACGAGCAGTACTTC.